The next 7 T cell receptor beta chains were all read from a single sample in a study of blood T cell repertoires in COVID-19. The protocol was immunoSEQ multiplex PCR, while the TCRdb copy is restricted to in-frame clones and leaves out a portion. In the table there are tens of thousands of clones, around nine tenths of which are singletons. Sequenced: peripheral blood. The origin of the receptors is a man aged 50-59 years with acute or convalescent COVID-19.

This clone showed up many times. The V call is TRBV5-1, the J call TRBJ2-7; a weak D match, TRBD1 (5 bases). V was trimmed by 5 bases and J by 7 bases, leaving 10 bases between them. Looked up from germline, CDR1 is SGHRS and CDR2 is YFSETQ. The CDR3 totals 11 residues. CDR3 region: CASSSGLEQYF. The CDR3 DNA follows: TGCGCCAGCAGTTCAGGGTTAGAGCAGTACTTC.

The chain is built from TRBV30 and TRBJ2-2; TRBD2 is a possible D gene (7 bases). Germline CDR1 and CDR2: GTSNPN and SVGIG (reference sequence). V shed 3 bases and J shed 4 bases, with 12 bases lying between them. This CDR3 spans 14 amino acids. The CDR3 loop reads CAWSLGGPTGELFF. In DNA form, the CDR3 reads TGTGCCTGGAGCCTCGGGGGGCCCACCGGGGAGCTGTTTTTT.

CDR3 in amino acids: CASSIDLSSGSTDTQYF. The CDR3 DNA sequence: TGTGCCAGTAGTATAGATCTTTCTAGCGGGAGCACAGATACGCAGTATTTT. The rearrangement uses TRBV19 and TRBJ2-3; 8 positions match TRBD2. The CDR3 has 17 amino acids. Germline lookup yields CDR1 LNHDA and CDR2 SQIVND (reference sequence). The junction had 5 bases not matched to a gene; V was cut back by 0 bases and J by 0 bases.

The chain has TRBV18 and TRBJ2-7; 10 positions match TRBD1. The germline V gene encodes CDR1 KGHSH and CDR2 LQKENI. The CDR3 has 15 residues. V gave up 4 bases and J gave up 0 bases; unmatched junction bases: 3. Here the CDR3 DNA reads TGTGCCAGCTCACGGGACAGGGGACTCTCCTACGAGCAGTACTTC. Translated: CASSRDRGLSYEQYF.

The chain links TRBV11-2 to TRBJ2-7; the D gene is possibly TRBD1 (6 bases). Per the germline V gene, CDR1 is SGHAT and CDR2 is FQNNGV. CDR3 size: 13 residues. The CDR3 coding sequence is TGTGCTACAAAACGTCAGGGGAAGTACGAGCAGTACGTC. It codes for CATKRQGKYEQYV.

This chain links TRBV5-4 with TRBJ1-2; 8 bases line up with TRBD1. V dropped 4 bases and J dropped 7; count of bases not matched to a gene: 6. Looked up from germline, CDR1 is SGHNT and CDR2 is YYREEE (reference sequence). There are 13 residues in the CDR3. CDR3 DNA sequence: TGTGCCAGCAGCAAGGACAGGGATGGTGGCTACACCTTC. This sequence encodes CASSKDRDGGYTF.

The J gene is TRBJ2-7, the V gene TRBV3-1 (or the pseudogene TRBV3-2); weak D call: TRBD2 (6 bases). The V gene lost 3 bases and the J gene lost 1 base, with 16 bases spanning the gap. CDR3 length equals 16 residues. From germline, CDR1 is LGHDT and CDR2 YNNKEL (reference sequence). As DNA, the CDR3 is TGTGCCAGCAGCCAGCCAGGAGGGGACGGTTCCTACGAGCAGTACTTC. It translates to CASSQPGGDGSYEQYF.